This entry describes one T cell receptor beta chain. Its cognate antigen is unknown. The CDR3 is 13 amino acids. Trimming removed 3 bases from V and 7 bases from J, with 13 bases in between. Germline assignment: CDR1 MDHEN and CDR2 SYDVKM. PCR involved 60 Vbeta and 13 Jbeta primers. In the original analysis: Approximately 73 million unique TCR beta chains, roughly 11 million shared, were counted in a later analysis. Assay: immunoSEQ multiplex PCR; the TCRdb copy retains only in-frame clones and omits some. That table furnishes V, J and clone size, whereas the DNA furnished D and trimming. The table records 150,000 to 200,000 clones, 60% to 80% of them present only once. The data belong to a study of cytomegalovirus exposure and HLA in healthy donors. Notes on the study in general: Cytomegalovirus association was listed for about 180 TCR beta chains. Reports state that TCR beta sequences accurately predicted most subjects' HLA-A and HLA-B alleles. Later analysis demonstrated an association between a missense DCLRE1C variant and TCR beta V- and J-gene trimming.

The sequencing input was PBMCs. The rearrangement links TRBV28 to TRBJ2-7; no definite D call. The receptor's source is a man aged 25 to 40 in good health and CMV-seropositive. The CDR3, as DNA: TGTGCCAGCAGTTTGCCCCAGCGTAGGGAGCAGTACTTC. It encodes CASSLPQRREQYF.